This TCR beta chain emerged from a study of T cell responses to AZD1222 COVID-19 vaccine. Study-level results: Two doses of AZD1222 preceded a rise in Spike-specific TCR breadth and depth. Seropositive status at baseline applied to only a handful of AZD1222 recipients. Unmutated variant regions are reportedly targeted by nearly half of spike-specific TCRs. Among vaccine-associated CD4 TCRs, coverage spanned spike, with dominance at 160-218 and 743-854.

Trimming removed 6 bases from V and 4 bases from J, with 22 bases in between. The CDR3 consists of 16 residues. Germline assignment: CDR1 MNHNY and CDR2 SVGAGI (reference sequence). This clone was detected once. No antigen is known for it. Only in-frame clones appear in the TCRdb table, and some are missing; sequencing was by immunoSEQ multiplex PCR. The table shows 150,000 to 200,000 clones, with 92% occurring only once. The source is an adult who received the AZD1222 COVID-19 vaccine. The chain has TRBV6-6 and TRBJ2-7; a possible D gene is TRBD1 (6 bases). The material was peripheral blood, obtained 28 days after the second AZD1222 dose. The CDR3 DNA sequence: TGTGCCAGCAGGGTCCGGGACAACGAAATCCCATACGAGCAGTACTTC. Translated, it gives CASRVRDNEIPYEQYF.